These T cell receptor beta chains were read from a single sample in a study of cytomegalovirus exposure and HLA in healthy donors. Some clones are missing from TCRdb's copy, which holds only in-frame ones; the method was immunoSEQ multiplex PCR. The sample lists some 190,000 clones, 79% seen once, with around 1.6% in the top ten. The sequenced sample consisted of PBMCs. Receptors originate from a young woman in good health and CMV-seronegative. Each CDR3 is given with its conserved first and last residue. A D gene is named only where the DNA matches it firmly. Rows give clone size only sometimes, using once, few, many, or a class for an expanded clone.

D gene: NA
J gene: TRBJ2-1
V gene: TRBV27
clone size: NA
CDR3 protein: CASRLLGWNEQFF
CDR3 DNA: TGTGCCAGCAGACTCCTCGGTTGGAATGAGCAGTTCTTC

D gene: NA
J gene: TRBJ1-6
V gene: TRBV18
clone size: NA
CDR3 protein: CASSRQGPSSYNSPLHF
CDR3 DNA: TGTGCCAGCTCACGGCAGGGCCCCAGCTCCTATAATTCACCCCTCCACTTT

D gene: NA
J gene: TRBJ1-1
V gene: TRBV29-1
clone size: NA
CDR3 protein: CSTGGDTEAFF
CDR3 DNA: TGCAGTACCGGGGGGGACACTGAAGCTTTCTTT

D gene: NA
J gene: TRBJ1-2
V gene: TRBV28
clone size: NA
CDR3 protein: CASSSWGGTPRDGYTF
CDR3 DNA: TGTGCCAGCAGTTCATGGGGGGGGACACCCCGAGATGGCTACACCTTC

D gene: TRBD2
J gene: TRBJ2-3
V gene: TRBV28
clone size: once
CDR3 protein: CASSSPLGAGATSFSTDTQYF
CDR3 DNA: TGTGCCAGCAGTTCACCCTTGGGAGCGGGAGCAACGAGCTTTAGCACAGATACGCAGTATTTT

D gene: NA
J gene: TRBJ2-1
V gene: TRBV7-9
clone size: NA
CDR3 protein: CASSLGGETWEFF
CDR3 DNA: TGTGCCAGCAGCTTAGGGGGGGAAACCTGGGAGTTCTTC

D gene: TRBD2
J gene: TRBJ2-7
V gene: TRBV6-1
clone size: NA
CDR3 protein: CASIFGTSGGYEQYF
CDR3 DNA: TGTGCCAGCATTTTTGGGACTAGCGGGGGTTACGAGCAGTACTTC

D gene: NA
J gene: TRBJ1-1
V gene: TRBV25-1
clone size: NA
CDR3 protein: CASSDGLGTEAFF
CDR3 DNA: TGTGCCAGCAGTGATGGACTTGGCACTGAAGCTTTCTTT

D gene: NA
J gene: TRBJ2-7
V gene: TRBV15
clone size: NA
CDR3 protein: CATSRDPRASLYEQYF
CDR3 DNA: TGTGCCACCAGCAGAGATCCCAGGGCAAGTCTCTACGAGCAGTACTTC

D gene: TRBD1
J gene: TRBJ1-2
V gene: TRBV5-1
clone size: NA
CDR3 protein: CASSPGAGQGYGYTF
CDR3 DNA: TGCGCCAGCAGCCCCGGAGCCGGACAGGGATATGGCTACACCTTC

D gene: NA
J gene: TRBJ2-1
V gene: TRBV11-2
clone size: NA
CDR3 protein: CASSLEGTLPPFF
CDR3 DNA: TGTGCCAGCAGCTTAGAGGGGACACTGCCCCCGTTCTTC

D gene: TRBD1
J gene: TRBJ1-4
V gene: TRBV7-9
clone size: NA
CDR3 protein: CASSLKWDRYNEKLFF
CDR3 DNA: TGTGCCAGCAGCTTAAAATGGGACAGATATAATGAAAAACTGTTTTTT

D gene: NA
J gene: TRBJ2-7
V gene: TRBV5-4
clone size: once
CDR3 protein: CASSLGGTQYGEQYF
CDR3 DNA: TGTGCCAGCAGCTTGGGGGGGACTCAATACGGCGAGCAGTACTTC